This T cell receptor beta chain was identified in a study of cytomegalovirus exposure and HLA in healthy donors. Across the whole study: A previous analysis identified 100 million to 120 million unique TCR beta sequences derived from around 200 million T cells. Among over 300 genotyped donors, approximately 80% fell in the Caucasian-associated ancestry cluster.

The study, taken as a whole, reports: In vitro experiments confirmed that a few CMV-associated chains were specific for CMV antigens. Some segments of the V type, notably TRBV6-2 and TRBV6-3, were excluded as indistinguishable.

The table lists this clone with a few counts. No antigen is known for it. Primers for the PCR totalled 60 Vbeta and 13 Jbeta. Repertoires were generated with immunoSEQ multiplex PCR, while TCRdb's copy carries only in-frame clones and drops some. The data hold roughly 120,000 clones, with approximately 68% observed a single time. CDR3 size: 13 residues. Germline V CDR1 and CDR2: ENHRY, SYGVKD. J lost 3 bases, V lost 8 bases, and 5 bases had no gene match. The J gene is TRBJ1-2, the V gene TRBV10-3; 8 nucleotides agree with TRBD1. The receptor's source is a man aged 25-45 years in good health and CMV-seropositive. The sequenced material came from PBMCs. This CDR3 reads CAIGQGKDYGYTF. Written as DNA, the CDR3 is TGTGCCATCGGACAGGGAAAAGACTATGGCTACACCTTC.